The following is a TCR beta chain sequence with its context. Its antigen is unknown. In TCRdb, the RT-PCR reads were re-called with MiXCR into one record per CDR3 protein. The table records about 650,000 distinct CDR3 sequences, 15% to 18% of them present only once. This record belongs to a study of response to subunit inactivated influenza vaccine. The study's findings and limits: Every seasonal influenza vaccination brings in few new T cells, the authors suggested.

The germline V gene has CDR1 SGDLS and CDR2 YYNGEE. This CDR3 has 15 amino acids. V was shortened by 3 bases and J by 4 bases, with 15 bases between the two germline ends. Here the sequenced sample was PBMCs from blood, taken 11 to 12 days after vaccination. This receptor was obtained from a man aged 50-60 years who received an inactivated influenza vaccine. The rearrangement uses TRBV9 and TRBJ2-3; no clear D. CDR3 coding DNA: TGTGCCAGCAGCGGGAGCATGGGGTTCTCAGATACGCAGTATTTT. This gives the protein CASSGSMGFSDTQYF.